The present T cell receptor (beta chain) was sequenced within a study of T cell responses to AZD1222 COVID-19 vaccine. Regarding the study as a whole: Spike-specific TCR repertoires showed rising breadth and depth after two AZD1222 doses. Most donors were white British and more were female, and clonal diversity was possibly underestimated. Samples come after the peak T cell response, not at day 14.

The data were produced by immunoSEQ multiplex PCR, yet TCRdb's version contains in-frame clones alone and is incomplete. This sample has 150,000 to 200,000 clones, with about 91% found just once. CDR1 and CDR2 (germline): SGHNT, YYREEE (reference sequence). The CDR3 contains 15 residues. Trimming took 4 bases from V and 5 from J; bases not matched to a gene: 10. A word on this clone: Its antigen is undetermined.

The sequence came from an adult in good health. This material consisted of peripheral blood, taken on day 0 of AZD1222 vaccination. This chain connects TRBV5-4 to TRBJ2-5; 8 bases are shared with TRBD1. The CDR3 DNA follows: TGTGCCAGCAGCGCCCCGGGACGGGACAGGGAGACCCAGTACTTC. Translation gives CASSAPGRDRETQYF.